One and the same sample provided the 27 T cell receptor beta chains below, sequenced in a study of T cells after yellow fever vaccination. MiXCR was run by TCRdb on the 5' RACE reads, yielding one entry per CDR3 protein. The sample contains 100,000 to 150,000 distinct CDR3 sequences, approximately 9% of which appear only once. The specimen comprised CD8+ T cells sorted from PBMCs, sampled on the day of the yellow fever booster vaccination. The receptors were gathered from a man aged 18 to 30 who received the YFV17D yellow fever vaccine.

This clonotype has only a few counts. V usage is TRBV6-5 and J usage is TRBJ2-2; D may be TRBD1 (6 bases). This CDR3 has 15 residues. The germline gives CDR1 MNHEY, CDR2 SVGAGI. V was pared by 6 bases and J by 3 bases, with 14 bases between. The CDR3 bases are TGTGCCAGCAGCCTTACAGGGCGGGACACCGGGGAGCTGTTTTTT. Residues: CASSLTGRDTGELFF.

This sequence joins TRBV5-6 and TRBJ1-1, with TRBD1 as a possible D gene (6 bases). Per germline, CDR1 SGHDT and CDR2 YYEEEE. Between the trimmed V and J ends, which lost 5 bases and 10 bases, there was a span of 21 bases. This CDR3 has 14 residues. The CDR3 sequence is CASSLTLGGPGAFF. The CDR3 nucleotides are TGTGCCAGCAGTTTAACCTTGGGGGGCCCTGGAGCTTTCTTT.

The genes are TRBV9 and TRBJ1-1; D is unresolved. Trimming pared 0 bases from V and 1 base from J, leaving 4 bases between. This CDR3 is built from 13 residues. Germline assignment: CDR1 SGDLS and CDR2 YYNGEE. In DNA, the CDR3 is TGTGCCAGCAGCGTAGAAGGGAACACTGAAGCTTTCTTT. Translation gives CASSVEGNTEAFF.

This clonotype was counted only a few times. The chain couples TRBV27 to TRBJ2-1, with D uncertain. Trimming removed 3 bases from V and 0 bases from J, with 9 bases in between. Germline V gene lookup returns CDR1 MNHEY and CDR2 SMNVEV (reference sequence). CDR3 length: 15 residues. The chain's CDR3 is CASSFSLSSYNEQFF. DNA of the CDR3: TGTGCCAGCAGTTTTTCTCTGAGCTCCTACAATGAGCAGTTCTTC.

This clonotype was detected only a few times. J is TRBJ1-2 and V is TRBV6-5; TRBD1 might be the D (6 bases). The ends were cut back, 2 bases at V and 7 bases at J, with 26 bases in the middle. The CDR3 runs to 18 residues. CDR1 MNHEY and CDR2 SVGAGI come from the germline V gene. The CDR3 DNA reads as TGTGCCAGCAGTTACGGAACGGTCTTGGGGACACGGTTCATTGGCTACACCTTC. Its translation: CASSYGTVLGTRFIGYTF.

CDR3 loop: CASSYRGLRNEQFF. In nucleotides, the CDR3 is TGCGCCAGCAGCTACAGGGGTTTGAGGAATGAGCAGTTCTTC. The rearrangement uses TRBV4-1 and TRBJ2-1; 7 bases map to TRBD1. Germline V gives CDR1 MGHRA, CDR2 YSYEKL. The ends lost 5 bases at V and 7 bases at J; junction bases unmatched: 8. The CDR3 is made up of 14 amino acids.

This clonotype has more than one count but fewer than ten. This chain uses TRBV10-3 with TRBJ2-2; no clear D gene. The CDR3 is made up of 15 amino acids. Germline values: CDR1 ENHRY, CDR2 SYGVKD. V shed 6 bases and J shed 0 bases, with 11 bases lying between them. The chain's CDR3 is CAIRQPETNTGELFF. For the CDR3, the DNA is TGTGCCATCAGGCAGCCAGAGACGAACACCGGGGAGCTGTTTTTT.

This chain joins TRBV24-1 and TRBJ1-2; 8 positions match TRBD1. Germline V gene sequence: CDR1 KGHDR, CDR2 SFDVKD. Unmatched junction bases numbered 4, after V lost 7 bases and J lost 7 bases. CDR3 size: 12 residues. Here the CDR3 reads CATSQGATGYTF. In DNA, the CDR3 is TGTGCCACCAGCCAGGGGGCGACTGGCTACACCTTC.

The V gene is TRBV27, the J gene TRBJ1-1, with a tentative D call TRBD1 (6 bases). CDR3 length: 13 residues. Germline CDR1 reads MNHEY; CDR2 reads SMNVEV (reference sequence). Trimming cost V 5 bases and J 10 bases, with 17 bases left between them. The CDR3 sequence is CASSTGTPERAFF. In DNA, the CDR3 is TGTGCCAGCAGTACCGGGACACCCGAGAGAGCTTTCTTT.

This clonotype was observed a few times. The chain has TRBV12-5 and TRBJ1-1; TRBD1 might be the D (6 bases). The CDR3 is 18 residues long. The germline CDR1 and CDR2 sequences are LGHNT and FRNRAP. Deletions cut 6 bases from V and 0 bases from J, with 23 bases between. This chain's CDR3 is CASGLNPSDRRMNTEAFF. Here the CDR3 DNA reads TGTGCTAGTGGCCTAAATCCCAGTGACAGGCGTATGAACACTGAAGCTTTCTTT.

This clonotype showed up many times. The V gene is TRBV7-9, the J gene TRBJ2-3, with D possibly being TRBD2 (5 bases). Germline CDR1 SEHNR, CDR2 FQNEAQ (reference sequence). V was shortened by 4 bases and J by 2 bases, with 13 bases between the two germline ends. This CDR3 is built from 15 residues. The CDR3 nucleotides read TGTGCCAGCAGCTCAATGACCGGGGTCACAGATACGCAGTATTTT. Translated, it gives CASSSMTGVTDTQYF.

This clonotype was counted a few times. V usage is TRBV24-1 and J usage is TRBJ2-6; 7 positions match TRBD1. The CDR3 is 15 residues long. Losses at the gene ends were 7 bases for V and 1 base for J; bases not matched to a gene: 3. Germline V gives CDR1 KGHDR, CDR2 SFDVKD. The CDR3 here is CATSNRGSGANVLTF. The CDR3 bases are TGTGCCACCAGCAACAGGGGATCTGGGGCCAACGTCCTGACTTTC.

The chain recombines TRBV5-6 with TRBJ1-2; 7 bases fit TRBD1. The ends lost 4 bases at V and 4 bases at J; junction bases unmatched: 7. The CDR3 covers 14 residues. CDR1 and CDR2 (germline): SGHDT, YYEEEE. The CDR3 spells CASSLGDSFYGYTF. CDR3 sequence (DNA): TGTGCCAGCAGCCTAGGGGACAGCTTCTATGGCTACACCTTC.

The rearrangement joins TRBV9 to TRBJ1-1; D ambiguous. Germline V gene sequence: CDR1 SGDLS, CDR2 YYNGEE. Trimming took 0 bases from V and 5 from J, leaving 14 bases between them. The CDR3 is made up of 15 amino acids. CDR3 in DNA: TGTGCCAGCAGCGTAGTACAATTGGGAAAGACTGAAGCTTTCTTT. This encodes CASSVVQLGKTEAFF.

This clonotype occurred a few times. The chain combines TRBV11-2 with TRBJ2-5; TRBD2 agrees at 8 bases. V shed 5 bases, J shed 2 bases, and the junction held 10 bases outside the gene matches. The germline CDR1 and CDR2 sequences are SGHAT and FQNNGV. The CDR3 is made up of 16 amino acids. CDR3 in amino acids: CASSPGLGREQETQYF. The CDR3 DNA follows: TGTGCCAGCAGCCCGGGCCTCGGGAGGGAACAAGAGACCCAGTACTTC.

In nucleotides, the CDR3 is TGTGCCAGCAGCCACGAAACAGACGTAACGGCCCATGGCTACACCTTC. Its protein product is CASSHETDVTAHGYTF. V is TRBV5-4 and J is TRBJ1-2; D is ambiguous. This CDR3 spans 16 amino acids. Germline V gene lookup returns CDR1 SGHNT and CDR2 YYREEE (reference sequence). V lost 4 bases, J lost 6 bases, and 22 bases lay in between. Based on the CDR3 plus reference TRBV5-4 and TRBJ1-2, the full variable domain is ETGVTQSPTHLIKTRGQQVTLRCSSQSGHNTVSWYQQALGQGPQFIFQYYREEENGRGNFPPRFSGLQFPNYSSELNVNALELDDSALYLCASSHETDVTAHGYTFGSGTRLTVV.

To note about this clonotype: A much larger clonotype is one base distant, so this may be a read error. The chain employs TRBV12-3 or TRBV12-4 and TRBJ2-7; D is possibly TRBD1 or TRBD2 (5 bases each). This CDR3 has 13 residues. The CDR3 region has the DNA TGTGCCAGCAGTGGGGACCCCTCCTACGACCAGTACTTC. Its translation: CASSGDPSYDQYF.

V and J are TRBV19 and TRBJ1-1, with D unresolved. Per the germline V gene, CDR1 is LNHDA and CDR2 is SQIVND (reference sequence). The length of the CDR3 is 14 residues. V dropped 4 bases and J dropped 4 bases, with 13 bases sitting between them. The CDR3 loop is CASSRTVPFTEAFF. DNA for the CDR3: TGTGCCAGTAGTAGGACTGTTCCTTTCACTGAAGCTTTCTTT.

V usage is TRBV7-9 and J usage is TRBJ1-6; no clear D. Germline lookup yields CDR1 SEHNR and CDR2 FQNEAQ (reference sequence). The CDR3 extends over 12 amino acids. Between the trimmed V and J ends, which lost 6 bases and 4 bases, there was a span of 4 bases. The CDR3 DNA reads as TGTGCCAGCAGAGCTTATAATTCACCCCTCCACTTT. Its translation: CASRAYNSPLHF. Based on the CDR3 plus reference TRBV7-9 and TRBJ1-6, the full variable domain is DTGVSQNPRHKITKRGQNVTFRCDPISEHNRLYWYRQTLGQGPEFLTYFQNEAQLEKSRLLSDRFSAERPKGSFSTLEIQRTEQGDSAMYLCASRAYNSPLHFGNGTRLTVT.

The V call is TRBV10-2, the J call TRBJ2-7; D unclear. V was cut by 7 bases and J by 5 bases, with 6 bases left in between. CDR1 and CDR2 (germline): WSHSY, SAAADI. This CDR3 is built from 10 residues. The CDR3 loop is CASKAHEQYF. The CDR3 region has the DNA TGCGCCAGCAAAGCCCACGAGCAGTACTTC.

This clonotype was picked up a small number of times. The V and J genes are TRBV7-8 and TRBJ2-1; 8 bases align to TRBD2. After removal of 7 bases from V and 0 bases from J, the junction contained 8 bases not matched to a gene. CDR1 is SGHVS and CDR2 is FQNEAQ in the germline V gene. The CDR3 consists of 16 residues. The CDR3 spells CASTGGGSYSYNEQFF. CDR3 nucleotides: TGTGCCAGCACCGGGGGGGGAAGTTACTCCTACAATGAGCAGTTCTTC.

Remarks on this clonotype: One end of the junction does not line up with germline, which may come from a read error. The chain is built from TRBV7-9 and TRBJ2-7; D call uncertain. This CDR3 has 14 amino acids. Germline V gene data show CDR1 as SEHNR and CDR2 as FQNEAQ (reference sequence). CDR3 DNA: TGTGCCAGCAGCTTAGCAAGGGAACCCAACTGGGTTCGCTTC. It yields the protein CASSLAREPNWVRF.

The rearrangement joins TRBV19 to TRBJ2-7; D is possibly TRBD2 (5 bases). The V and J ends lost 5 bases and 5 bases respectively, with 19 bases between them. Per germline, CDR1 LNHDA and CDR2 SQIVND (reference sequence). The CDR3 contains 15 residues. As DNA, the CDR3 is TGTGCCAGTAGTCCCCTCTCGGGGTACGAAAACGAGCAGTACTTC. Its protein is CASSPLSGYENEQYF.

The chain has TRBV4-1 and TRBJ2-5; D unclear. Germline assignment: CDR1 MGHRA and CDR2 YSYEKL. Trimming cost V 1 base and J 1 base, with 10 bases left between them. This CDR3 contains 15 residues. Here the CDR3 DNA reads TGCGCCAGCAGCCAAGTATACGGCAGCCAAGAGACCCAGTACTTC. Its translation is CASSQVYGSQETQYF.

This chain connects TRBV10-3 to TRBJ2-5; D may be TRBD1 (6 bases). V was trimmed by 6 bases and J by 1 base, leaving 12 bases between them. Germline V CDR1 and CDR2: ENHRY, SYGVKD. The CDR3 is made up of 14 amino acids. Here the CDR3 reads CAIRSEGGQETQYF. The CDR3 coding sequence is TGTGCCATCAGATCAGAAGGGGGCCAAGAGACCCAGTACTTC.

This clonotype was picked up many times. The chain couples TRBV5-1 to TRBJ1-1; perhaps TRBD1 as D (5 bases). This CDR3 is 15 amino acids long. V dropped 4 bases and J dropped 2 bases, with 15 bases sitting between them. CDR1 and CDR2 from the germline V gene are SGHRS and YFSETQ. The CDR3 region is CASSPRAQGNTEAFF. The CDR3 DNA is TGCGCCAGCAGCCCTCGGGCCCAGGGAAACACTGAAGCTTTCTTT.

The CDR3 loop is CASSLELEQEQFF. The CDR3 DNA reads TGTGCCAGCAGCTTGGAACTAGAACAGGAGCAGTTCTTC. The V gene is TRBV5-6, the J gene TRBJ2-1; D is perhaps TRBD2 (5 bases). The CDR3 runs 13 residues. V gave up 0 bases and J gave up 10 bases, with 11 bases separating them. In germline, CDR1 is SGHDT, CDR2 YYEEEE.